This T cell receptor beta chain was obtained from a study of beta chain features in type 1 diabetes (dated by TCRdb to 2016 to 2019). About the study as a whole: No differences in mean age, gender distribution, total cell number or subset yield were found between patients and healthy donors. Across all samples, fewer than 110,000,000 sorted cells were examined, and cell number per subset correlated strongly with RNA yield. In the study, TCRB repertoires of sorted circulating CD4+ T cell subsets from recently diagnosed type 1 diabetes patients were compared with those of matched healthy donors. Regulatory and stem cell-like memory subsets were isolated from only 8 patients and roughly eight healthy donors, whereas naive and central memory subsets came from all 30 or so donors.

A single peripheral blood draw of around 120 mL on average was collected from each donor into heparinised tubes. Naive, central memory, regulatory and stem cell-like memory CD4+ T cells were sorted on a BD FACSAria II using a panel including CD45RO, CCR7, CD25, CD127, CD95 and CD27. A purity above 95% was achieved for all sorted populations. PBMCs were isolated right away by Lymphoprep density gradient centrifugation and were stained directly, without culture. So that batch effects would be minimized, each experiment stained and sorted samples in pairs, pairing one healthy donor with one patient. The High Capacity cDNA Reverse Transcription Kit was used to reverse transcribe all of the isolated RNA, meaning that expressed TCRB transcripts were what got sequenced. Deep immunoSEQ sequencing was applied to naive, central memory and regulatory T cell samples, giving an average of about 3.7 million total reads per sample. Sorted cells were lysed in RLT buffer and RNA was extracted with DNase-treated RNeasy Micro or Mini kits, depending on cell number. To prevent cross-contamination, every cell subset was processed on its own, while patient and healthy donor samples were processed together. TCRB sequences were amplified from cDNA with the immunoSEQ multiplex PCR, producing 87-bp fragments spanning the CDR3 region. Sequencing of the amplicons was done on the Illumina HiSeq platform. Turning to the authors' computational methods: Synthetic template baselines were used to correct PCR bias computationally, reads within Hamming distance 2 were collapsed, and singletons that could not be merged were discarded. Reads were aligned to IMGT to assign V, D and J genes, CDR3 length, and insertions or deletions at six rearrangement sites. Within each subset, clonotype counts were normalized to the number of sorted cells before true diversity and Gini coefficients were calculated with the tcR R package. Repertoire sharing was quantified using the overlap coefficient calculated on TCRB nucleotide sequences. Out-of-frame TCRB sequences from naive cells were analyzed as a proxy for the pre-selection repertoire. The table was pulled from immuneACCESS by TCRdb, which kept in-frame rearrangements only. Such tables lose some clones; where checked, under half of the loss comes from unresolved V genes, and the rest has no known cause. V and J calls plus clone size are reproduced from that table; the DNA served to infer D and trimming. The sample table contains approximately 380,000 clones; only one count was recorded for roughly 16% of them. The biggest ten clones account for under 0.02% of the sample.

This clone was detected a few times. It has no known antigen specificity. No base qualities exist here, and no much larger clone lies one base off it. Overall results and qualifications from the work: Naive, central memory and regulatory TCRB repertoires appeared to be more alike among patients than among healthy donors. At VDJ recombination sites, type 1 diabetes patients had fewer insertions and more deleted nucleotides, which implies abnormalities in thymic rearrangement. Because the HLA sub-analyses included only small numbers of individuals, any influence of HLA type on TCRB rearrangement was left unresolved. Type 1 diabetes patients showed a moderate but significant shortening of TCRB CDR3 length in all four CD4+ subsets. Because cDNA was sequenced instead of genomic DNA, highly expressing activated cells could be over-represented, though the groups showed no difference in activation or CD3 levels. PCR may preferentially amplify shorter templates, but because patient and control samples were amplified and corrected together, any resulting skew would affect both groups equally.

Trimming takes 7 bases from V and 3 bases from J, and the germline ends sit 17 bases apart. The germline V gene encodes CDR1 LNHDA and CDR2 SQIVND (reference sequence). The CDR3 runs 15 amino acids, cysteine and phenylalanine included. CDR3 DNA is the only sequence kept; it has 45 bases, read in frame from the first base. The sequencing sample was made of naive CD4+ T cells from blood. The meaning of the sample's cell subset or site label: true naive CD4+ T cells. The V and J genes are TRBV19 and TRBJ2-3; a tentative D match to TRBD1 spans 5 bases. The source is a woman aged 18-29 years in good health. This receptor has the CDR3 CASNNRNVGTDTQYF. The nucleotides are TGTGCCAGTAATAACAGGAACGTCGGTACAGATACGCAGTATTTT.